The clone carrying this T cell receptor beta chain appeared a single time. Its antigen is not known. 60 Vbeta and 13 Jbeta primers were used in PCR. Repertoires were generated with immunoSEQ multiplex PCR, while TCRdb's copy carries only in-frame clones and drops some. Of 40,000 to 45,000 clones in the sample, roughly 60% were seen once. These data come from a study of cytomegalovirus exposure and HLA in healthy donors. Notes on the study in general: Rarity held for most TCR sequences, but there were some public TCRs that occurred in many donors. Investigators reported 150 to 200 TCR beta chains as tied to cytomegalovirus. DRB1 showed the most TCR associations and HLA-C the fewest in a later analysis, as rates varied by HLA locus.

Healthy donors of bone marrow made up the group. Germline V gives CDR1 SGHTA, CDR2 FQGNSA. The CDR3 has 13 amino acids. Trimming removed 5 bases from V and 7 bases from J; junction bases left unmatched: 7. The source material was PBMCs. This TCR was recovered from a human donor in good health. The chain employs TRBV7-2 and TRBJ1-2; the match to TRBD1 covers 7 bases. The DNA for the CDR3 is TGTGCCAGCAGCACCCGGACAGGATTTGGCTACACCTTC. It codes for CASSTRTGFGYTF.